This TCR beta chain was sequenced for a study of spatial heterogeneity in lung cancer. Study-wide results and limits: Tumor mutation count correlated with how many alpha and beta TCRs expanded intratumorally. For tumor T cells, estimated coverage reached only about 7.4% (alpha) and more than 11% (beta).

Time point reported: sample taken at primary tumor resection. This clonotype showed up many times. The antigen is unknown. TCRdb reanalysed the 5' RACE reads using MiXCR and keeps one entry per CDR3 protein. The table has 5,000 to 8,000 distinct CDR3 sequences, roughly 6.7% seen once. The source of this sequence is a male donor with early-stage non-small cell lung cancer. The sample was lung tumor tissue, taken at surgery.

The CDR3 sequence: CASSQDWGEQYF. CDR3 sequence (DNA): TGTGCCAGCAGCCAAGATTGGGGGGAGCAGTACTTC. This chain connects TRBV3-1 to TRBJ2-7, with D perhaps assigned TRBD1 or TRBD2 (5 bases each). The CDR3 is 12 amino acids. Germline V lookup: CDR1 LGHDT, CDR2 YNNKEL (reference sequence). Between the trimmed V and J ends, which lost 0 bases and 7 bases, there was a span of 7 bases.